Detailed here is one T cell receptor beta chain. The antigen is not known. The sample originates from a study of shared clonotypes between healthy human individuals. Study context: Donors had three CD4 naive, three CD4 memory, two CD8 naive and one CD8 memory plate apiece.

The data were produced by immunoSEQ multiplex PCR, yet TCRdb's version contains in-frame clones alone and is incomplete. The sample lists approximately 2,000,000 clones, roughly 92% occurring once. Overall study results and limits: All-four-donor shared clonotypes had higher generation probabilities than non-shared clonotypes did.

CDR1 LNHDA and CDR2 SQIVND come from the germline V gene (reference sequence). The V and J ends lost 5 bases and 1 base respectively, with 16 bases between them. The CDR3 totals 16 residues. The sequencing input was naive CD4+ T cells from PBMCs. This sample's subset: CD45RA+ positively selected. This chain links TRBV19 with TRBJ2-3; D is possibly TRBD2 (6 bases). The source of this sequence is a man between 18 and 29 years old in good health. Some clones in this sample may be carry-over from other donors' samples. The CDR3 reads CASSPSGGAGTDTQYF. DNA for the CDR3: TGTGCCAGTAGTCCCTCCGGAGGGGCAGGCACAGATACGCAGTATTTT.